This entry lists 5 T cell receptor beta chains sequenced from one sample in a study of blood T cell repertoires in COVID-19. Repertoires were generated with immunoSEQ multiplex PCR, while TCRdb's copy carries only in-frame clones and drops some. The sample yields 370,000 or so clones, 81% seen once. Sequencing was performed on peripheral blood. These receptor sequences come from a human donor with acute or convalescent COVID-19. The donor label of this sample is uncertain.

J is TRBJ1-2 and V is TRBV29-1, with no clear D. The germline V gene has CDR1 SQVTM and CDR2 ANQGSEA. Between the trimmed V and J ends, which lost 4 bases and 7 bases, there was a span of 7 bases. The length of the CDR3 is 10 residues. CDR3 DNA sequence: TGCAGCGTTGTTACGGGTGGCTACACCTTC. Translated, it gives CSVVTGGYTF.

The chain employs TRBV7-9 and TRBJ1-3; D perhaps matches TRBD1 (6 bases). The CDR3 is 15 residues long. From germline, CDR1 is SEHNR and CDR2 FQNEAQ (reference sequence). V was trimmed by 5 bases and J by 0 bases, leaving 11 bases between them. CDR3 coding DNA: TGTGCCAGCAGCCCGGGACAAGTCTCTGGAAACACCATATATTTT. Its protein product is CASSPGQVSGNTIYF.

CDR3 residues: CASNIGGRSNTEAFF. The CDR3 DNA reads as TGTGCCAGCAACATAGGGGGAAGGTCCAACACTGAAGCTTTCTTT. The V gene is TRBV28, the J gene TRBJ1-1; D perhaps matches TRBD1 (6 bases). In germline, CDR1 is MDHEN, CDR2 SYDVKM. The germline V and J ends were trimmed by 7 bases and 2 bases, with 17 bases remaining between them. The length of the CDR3 is 15 residues. Based on the CDR3 plus reference TRBV28 and TRBJ1-1, the full variable domain is DVKVTQSSRYLVKRTGEKVFLECVQDMDHENMFWYRQDPGLGLRLIYFSYDVKMKEKGDIPEGYSVSREKKERFSLILESASTNQTSMYLCASNIGGRSNTEAFFGQGTRLTVV.

In DNA, the CDR3 is TGTGCCAGTCGCGTCCAGGGGCTCCACGAGCAGTACTTC. It codes for CASRVQGLHEQYF. The chain recombines TRBV2 with TRBJ2-7; D possibly corresponds to TRBD1 (6 bases). This CDR3 is 13 amino acids long. The V and J ends lost 9 bases and 5 bases respectively, with 17 bases between them. Germline CDR1 and CDR2: SNHLY and FYNNEI. Full variable domain (outside the CDR3, taken from reference TRBV2 and TRBJ2-7): EPEVTQTPSHQVTQMGQEVILRCVPISNHLYFYWYRQILGQKVEFLVSFYNNEISEKSEIFDDQFSVERPDGSNFTLKIRSTKLEDSAMYFCASRVQGLHEQYFGPGTRLTVT.

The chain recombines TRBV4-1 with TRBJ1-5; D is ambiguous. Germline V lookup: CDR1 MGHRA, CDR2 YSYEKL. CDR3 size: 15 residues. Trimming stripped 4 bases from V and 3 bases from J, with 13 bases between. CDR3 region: CASSLMAGFNQPQHF. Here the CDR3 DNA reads TGCGCCAGCAGCCTAATGGCGGGGTTCAATCAGCCCCAGCATTTT.